This T cell receptor beta chain emerged from a study of siplizumab effects on memory and regulatory T cells. Points from the study as a whole: Siplizumab significantly lowered the alloreactive sequences that could be traced to unstimulated CD4+ memory cells. To unstimulated subsets, only a minor fraction of alloreactive clones could be mapped.

Note on this clone: Its target is not known.

This CDR3 is 12 amino acids long. Trimming pared 2 bases from V and 5 bases from J, leaving 6 bases between. Germline assignment: CDR1 SEHNR and CDR2 FQNEAQ (reference sequence). Assay: immunoSEQ multiplex PCR; the TCRdb copy retains only in-frame clones and omits some. The data hold around 77,000 clones, with around 90% observed a single time. What was sequenced was CD8+ T cells sorted from blood. The origin of this receptor is a human donor in good health. The chain joins TRBV7-9 to TRBJ2-5; D is undetermined. The DNA for the CDR3 is TGTGCCAGCAGCTTAATAGGGGAGACCCAGTACTTC. The encoded protein is CASSLIGETQYF.